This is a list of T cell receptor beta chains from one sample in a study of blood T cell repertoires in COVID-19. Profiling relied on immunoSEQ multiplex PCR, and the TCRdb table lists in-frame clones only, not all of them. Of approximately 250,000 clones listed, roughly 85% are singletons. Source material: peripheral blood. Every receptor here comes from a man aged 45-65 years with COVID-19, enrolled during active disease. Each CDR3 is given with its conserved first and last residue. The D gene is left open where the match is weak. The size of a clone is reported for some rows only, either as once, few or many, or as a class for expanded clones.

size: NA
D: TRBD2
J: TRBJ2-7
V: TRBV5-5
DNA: TGTGCCAGCAGGCGACAGCGGGGGGAAACCTACGAGCAGTACTTC
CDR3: CASRRQRGETYEQYF

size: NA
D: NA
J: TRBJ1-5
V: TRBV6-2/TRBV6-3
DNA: TGTGCCAGCAGTTACCCGGGGGGCGTAGGCAATCAGCCCCAGCATTTT
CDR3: CASSYPGGVGNQPQHF

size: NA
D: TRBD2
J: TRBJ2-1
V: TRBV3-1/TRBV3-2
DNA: TGTGCCAGCAGAACTTCCGGGACTAGCGAGTTCTTC
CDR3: CASRTSGTSEFF

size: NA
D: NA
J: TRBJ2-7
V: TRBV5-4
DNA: TGTGCCAGCAGCACGGACACGTTCTACGAGCAGTACTTC
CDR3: CASSTDTFYEQYF

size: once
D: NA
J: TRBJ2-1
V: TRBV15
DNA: TGTGCCACCAGCAGAGAGCCCCAGGGGGGTGAGCAGTTCTTC
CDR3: CATSREPQGGEQFF

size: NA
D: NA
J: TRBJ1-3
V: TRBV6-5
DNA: TGTGCCAGCAGTTATGCAGGTGGAAACACCATATATTTT
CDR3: CASSYAGGNTIYF

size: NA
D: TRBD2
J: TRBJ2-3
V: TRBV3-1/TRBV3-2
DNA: TGTGCCAGCAGCCAACCCCGGGAGGTACGGGGTTTGACAGATACGCAGTATTTT
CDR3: CASSQPREVRGLTDTQYF

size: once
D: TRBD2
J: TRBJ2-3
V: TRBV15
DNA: TGTGCCACCAGCTCTAGCGGGGGCCGCACAGATACGCAGTATTTT
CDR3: CATSSSGGRTDTQYF

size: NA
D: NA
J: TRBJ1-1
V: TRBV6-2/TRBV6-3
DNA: TGTGCCAGCAGTTACCCGCGGCGGGGCGCGCATCGTGTTGAAGCTTTCTTT
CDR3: CASSYPRRGAHRVEAFF

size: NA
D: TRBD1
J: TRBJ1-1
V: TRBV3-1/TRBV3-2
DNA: TGTGCCAGCAGCCCCGGGGACAGACTGAACACTGAAGCTTTCTTT
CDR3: CASSPGDRLNTEAFF

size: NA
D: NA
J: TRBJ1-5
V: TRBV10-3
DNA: TGTGCCATCAGTGAGTCGGCAGATCAGCCCCAGCATTTT
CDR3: CAISESADQPQHF

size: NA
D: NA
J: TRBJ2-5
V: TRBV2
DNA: TGTGCCAGCAGAAGACTCCAGGAGACCCAGTACTTC
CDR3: CASRRLQETQYF

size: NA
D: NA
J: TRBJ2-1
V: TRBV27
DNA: TGTGCCAGCAGTTTATTCCGGGACAATGAGCAGTTCTTC
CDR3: CASSLFRDNEQFF

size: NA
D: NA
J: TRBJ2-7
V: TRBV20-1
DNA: TGCAGTGCTAGTTACAGGGTGACTATCGGCGAGCAGTACTTC
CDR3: CSASYRVTIGEQYF

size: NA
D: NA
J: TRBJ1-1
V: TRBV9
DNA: TGTGCCAGCAGCGCACCCGGGTCTACTAACACTGAAGCTTTCTTT
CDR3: CASSAPGSTNTEAFF

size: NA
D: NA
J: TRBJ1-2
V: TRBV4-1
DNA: TGCGCCAGCAGCCAATTGGAGGGTCTGGGCTATGGCTACACCTTC
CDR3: CASSQLEGLGYGYTF

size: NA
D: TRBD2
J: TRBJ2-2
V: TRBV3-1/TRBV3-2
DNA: TGTGCCAGCAGCCAACCGACTAGCGGGGGGGCCAACGGGGAGCTGTTTTTT
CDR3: CASSQPTSGGANGELFF

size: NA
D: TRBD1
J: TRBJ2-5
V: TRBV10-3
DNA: TGTGCCATCAGGGACAGGGGCTCTCCACAAGAGACCCAGTACTTC
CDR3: CAIRDRGSPQETQYF

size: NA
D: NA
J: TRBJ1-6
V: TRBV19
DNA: TGTGCCAGTAGTATAGATCCGGGCCCAGGGTCACCCCTCCACTTT
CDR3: CASSIDPGPGSPLHF

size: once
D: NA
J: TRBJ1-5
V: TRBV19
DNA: TGTGCCAGTAGTATTGGGCACAGCGGATACAATCAGCCCCAGCATTTT
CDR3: CASSIGHSGYNQPQHF

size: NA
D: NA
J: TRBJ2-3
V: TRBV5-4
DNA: TGTGCCAGCAGCGTTGACAGGCTCACAGATACGCAGTATTTT
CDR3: CASSVDRLTDTQYF

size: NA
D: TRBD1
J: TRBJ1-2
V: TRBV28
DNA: TGTGCCAGCAGCATGGACAGGGTTAACTATGGCTACACCTTC
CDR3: CASSMDRVNYGYTF

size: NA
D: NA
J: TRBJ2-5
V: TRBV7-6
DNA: TGTGCCAGCACCAAGGGGGCGGGGGGACAAGAGACCCAGTACTTC
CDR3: CASTKGAGGQETQYF

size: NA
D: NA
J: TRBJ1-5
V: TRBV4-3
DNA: TGCGCCAGCAGCCCCAGTGACAGTCAAAGGGGGCCCCAGCATTTT
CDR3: CASSPSDSQRGPQHF

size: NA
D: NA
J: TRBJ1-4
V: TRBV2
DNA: TGTGCCAGCAGATATCAGACAAGCCTTAATGAAAAACTGTTTTTT
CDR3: CASRYQTSLNEKLFF

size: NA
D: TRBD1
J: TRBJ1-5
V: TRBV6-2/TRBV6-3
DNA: TGTGCCAGCAGTCGAACCGGGACAGGGGGTCAGCCCCAGCATTTT
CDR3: CASSRTGTGGQPQHF

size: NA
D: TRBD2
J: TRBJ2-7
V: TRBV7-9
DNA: TGTGCCAGCAGCTCAACGACTAGCTGGGAGCAGTACTTC
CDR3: CASSSTTSWEQYF

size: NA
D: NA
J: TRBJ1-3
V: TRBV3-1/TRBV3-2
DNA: TGTGCCAGCAGCCAATCGGACATTAACACCATATATTTT
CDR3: CASSQSDINTIYF

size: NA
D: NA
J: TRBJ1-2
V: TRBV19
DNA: TGTGCCAGTAGTTTGGGCCCCGGGGGTGGCTACACCTTC
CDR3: CASSLGPGGGYTF

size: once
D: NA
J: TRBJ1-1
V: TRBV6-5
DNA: TGTGCCGCAGGGCCCACTGAAGCTTTCTTT
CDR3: CAAGPTEAFF

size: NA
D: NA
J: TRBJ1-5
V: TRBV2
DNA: TGTGCCAGCTCAGGGACTGGGAAGAATCAGCCCCAGCATTTT
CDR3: CASSGTGKNQPQHF

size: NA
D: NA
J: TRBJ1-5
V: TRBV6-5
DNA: TGTGCCAGCAACAGGGATAGCAATCAGCCCCAGCATTTT
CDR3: CASNRDSNQPQHF

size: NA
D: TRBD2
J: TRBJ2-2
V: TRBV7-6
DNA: TGTGCCAGCAGCCAGAGCGGGGGGCTCTCCACCGGGGAGCTGTTTTTT
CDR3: CASSQSGGLSTGELFF

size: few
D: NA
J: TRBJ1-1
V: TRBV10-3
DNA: TGTGCCATCAGCGGAGGCCGGGGACTCCGGAACACTGAAGCTTTCTTT
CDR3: CAISGGRGLRNTEAFF

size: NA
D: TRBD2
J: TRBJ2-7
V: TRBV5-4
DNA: TGTGCCAGCAGCTCGGGACTAGCGGGGTACGAGCAGTACTTC
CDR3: CASSSGLAGYEQYF

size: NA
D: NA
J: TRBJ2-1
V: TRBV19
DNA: TGTGCCAGTAGTTTAAGGACAGGCTCTAGCGATGAGCAGTTCTTC
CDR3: CASSLRTGSSDEQFF

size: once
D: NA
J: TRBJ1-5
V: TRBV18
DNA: TGTGCCAGCTCACCCCGGCCCCAAGGGGGAATCCAGCATTTT
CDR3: CASSPRPQGGIQHF

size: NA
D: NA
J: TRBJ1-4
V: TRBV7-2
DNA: TGTGCCAGCAGCAAGGGAGGTCTGGGTGAAAAACTGTTTTTT
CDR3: CASSKGGLGEKLFF

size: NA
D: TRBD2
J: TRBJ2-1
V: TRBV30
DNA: TGTGCCTGGAGCCCGGGACTAGCGTTAAATGAGCAGTTCTTC
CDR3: CAWSPGLALNEQFF

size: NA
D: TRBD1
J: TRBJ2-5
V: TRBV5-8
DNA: TGTGCCAGCAGCTGGGGTCGGACAGGGGGGGAGACCCAGTACTTC
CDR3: CASSWGRTGGETQYF

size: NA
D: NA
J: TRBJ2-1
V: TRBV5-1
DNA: TGCGCCAGCAGCTTGCAGGGGCAGAACAATGAGCAGTTCTTC
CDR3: CASSLQGQNNEQFF

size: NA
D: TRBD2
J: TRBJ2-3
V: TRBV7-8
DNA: TGTGCCAGCGGGGACTACCACACAGATACGCAGTATTTT
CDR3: CASGDYHTDTQYF

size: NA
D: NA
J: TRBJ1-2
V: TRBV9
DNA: TGTGCCAGCAATACGGGGGACTATGGCTACACCTTC
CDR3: CASNTGDYGYTF

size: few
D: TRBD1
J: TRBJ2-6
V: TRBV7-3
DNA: TGTGCCAGCAGCTTGACCCCGACAGGGGGCGCATCTGGGGCCAACGTCCTGACTTTC
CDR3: CASSLTPTGGASGANVLTF

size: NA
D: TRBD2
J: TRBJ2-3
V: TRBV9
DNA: TGTGCCAGCAGCTGGGGCCTAGCGGGGGGGAGCACAGATACGCAGTATTTT
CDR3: CASSWGLAGGSTDTQYF

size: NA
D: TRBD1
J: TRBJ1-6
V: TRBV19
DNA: TGTGCCAGTAGTATCCGACAGGGGGCAAGTTGGTCACCCCTCCACTTT
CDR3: CASSIRQGASWSPLHF

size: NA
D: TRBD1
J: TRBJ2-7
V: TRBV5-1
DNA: TGCGCCAGCAGCTCGGACAGGGGGGTCGACGAGCAGTACTTC
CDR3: CASSSDRGVDEQYF

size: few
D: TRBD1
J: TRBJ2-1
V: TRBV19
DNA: TGTGCCAGCCACGACAGGGGTAATTACAATGAGCAGTTCTTC
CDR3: CASHDRGNYNEQFF

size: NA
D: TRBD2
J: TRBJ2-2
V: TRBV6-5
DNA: TGTGCCACAAGGCGCGGGGGGGGCACCGGGGAGCTGTTTTTT
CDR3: CATRRGGGTGELFF

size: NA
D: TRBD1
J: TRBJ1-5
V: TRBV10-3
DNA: TGTGCCACCAGGGACAGGGCTCTTAATCAGCCCCAGCATTTT
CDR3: CATRDRALNQPQHF

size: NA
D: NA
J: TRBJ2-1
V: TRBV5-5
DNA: TGTGCCAGCAGCCAACTCACAGGGTTTTACAATGAGCAGTTCTTC
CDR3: CASSQLTGFYNEQFF

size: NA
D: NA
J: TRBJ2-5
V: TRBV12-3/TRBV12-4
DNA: TGTGCCAGCAGTTTCTCCCACGGGGAGACCCAGTACTTC
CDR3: CASSFSHGETQYF

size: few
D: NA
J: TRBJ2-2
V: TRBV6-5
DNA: TGTGCCAGCAGGGACAGCTGGACCGGGGAGCTGTTTTTT
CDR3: CASRDSWTGELFF